This TCR beta chain was recorded in a study of cytomegalovirus exposure and HLA in healthy donors (dated by TCRdb to between 2016 and 2019). Regarding the research as a whole: An earlier analysis of approximately 640 of the donors reported 250 to 300 Gb of sequence data and roughly 110 million unique TCR beta sequences from 150 million to 200 million T cells. About 300 gigabases of sequencing data and around 90 million unique TCR sequences made up an early release that covered several hundred HLA-typed donors. Of the 300 to 500 genotyped donors, 81% were placed in the genetic ancestry cluster associated with self-reported Caucasian donors. The study was designed to test whether signatures of past pathogen exposure could be identified by cataloging public T cell receptors. The study used immunosequencing to profile the T cell repertoires of approximately 690 subjects and linked those repertoires to cytomegalovirus serostatus. Along with the approximately 600-subject first cohort, a separate validation cohort of some 130 different subjects was used. High-throughput TCR immunosequencing, statistical association of individual TCRs with disease status, and machine learning were combined to predict cytomegalovirus infection status. To study patterns of TCR occurrence, a later analysis re-analyzed previously published TCR beta repertoires from hundreds of donors and added high-resolution HLA genotyping. Rather than using new phenotypic data, the later analysis identified candidate immune exposures from TCR beta sequences and from how often those sequences occurred across donors. An earlier analysis of 587 of the donors used high-throughput TCR beta sequencing to judge whether each TCR beta V gene segment behaved as functional or pseudogenic. Donor age, sex, ethnicity and CMV serostatus were compiled alongside the repertoire data. Genome-wide SNP genotypes for about 65% of the roughly 670 donors were used in a later genetic analysis, which treated that subset as a discovery cohort. All discovery cohort repertoires had been generated using a single sequencing platform. Both class I and class II loci were covered by HLA typing, at four-digit resolution. Typing coverage differed by locus: A, B, C, DRB1 and DQB1 were typed in about 629-640 donors, DQA1 in about 510, DPA1 in approximately 610, and DPB1 in 450 to 490. Five DR-DQ haplotypes were treated as single units for association and clustering because of strong linkage in the cohort. Across some 400 genotyped donors of the cohort, an average of approximately 240,000 unique TCR beta nucleotide sequences per donor were sequenced, and 15% to 20% of those sequences were non-productive. Results the study describes overall, beyond this receptor: In a later analysis, TCR association rates were found to vary across HLA loci, with the most associated TCRs seen for DRB1 alleles and the fewest for HLA-C alleles. It was suggested by the authors that the approach could potentially be generalized to other disease states and immunological phenotypes. Some IMGT-functional V segments, including TRBV6-2 and TRBV6-3, could not be told apart with the 87-base-pair reads, so those segments were excluded. The presence/absence analyses assumed that sequencing depth was roughly uniform across donors, and that assumption may not be true. In both the original and validation cohorts, the classifier was reported to diagnose cytomegalovirus status with high specificity and sensitivity. A further reported finding was that TCR beta sequences accurately predicted the HLA-A and HLA-B alleles for most subjects in the first cohort. In this cohort, only TCR beta chains were sequenced, and detectable features were limited by the absence of alpha or paired-chain data. An association between a missense DCLRE1C variant and V-gene and J-gene trimming of TCR beta chains was found in a later genetic analysis and replicated in an independent cohort. Because some donors lacked HLA typing at each locus, the association tests relied only on the typed subset. Because counts were too low, about 15 rarely observed V segments, including chromosome 9 orphons, were left out of the earlier analysis of some 640 of the donors. Strong co-occurrence of HLA alleles, especially DR and DQ, made assigning TCR associations to individual alleles difficult. Most TCR sequences were seen in very few donors, while some public TCRs were found in many individuals. A total of 164 TCR beta chains were listed by the study as associated with cytomegalovirus. In a later analysis, several top co-occurrence clusters were reported to appear linked to parvovirus B19, influenza, CMV and Epstein-Barr virus. A few of the identified cytomegalovirus-associated TCR beta chains were confirmed in vitro to be specific for cytomegalovirus antigens. At a false discovery rate of 0.05, a later analysis linked fewer than 20,000 TCR beta sequences to specific HLA alleles. In a later genetic analysis, fewer N-insertions in productive TCRs were reported among donors in an Asian-associated ancestry cluster than the roughly 640-donor mean. For the cohort, immune exposure information was limited to CMV serostatus. In an earlier analysis of some 500 of the donors, most TCR beta V segments appeared in productive rearrangements about 90% or about 30% of the time, broadly matching IMGT annotations. A cluster of highly shared sequence variants was judged likely to represent a technical artifact of the sequencing pipeline. In a later analysis, HLA-associated TCR beta chains showed more clonal expansion and lower generation probabilities than non-associated chains that were equally common. Most CMV-associated TCR beta chains appeared to be HLA-restricted in a later analysis, and the HLA associations seemed to be driven largely by CMV exposure. Linkage disequilibrium might explain the correlated functional status among segregating V segments, but an unknown experimental factor could not be ruled out.

On this clone: No cognate antigen has been identified for it.

The cohort comprised approximately 700 healthy bone marrow donors. Cohort members were all nominally healthy when sampled, although unrecorded immune exposures were likely present. The donor tested CMV seronegative and was one of the 352 seronegative cohort members. A peripheral blood sample was collected from each donor, and TCR beta sequencing was performed on peripheral blood mononuclear cells. The Qiagen DNeasy Blood Extraction Kit was used to extract genomic DNA from the blood cell samples. Receptors were amplified or captured by the immunoSEQ multiplex PCR assay. For the multiplex PCR, a mixture combining 60 forward primers for TCR Vbeta segments and 13 reverse primers for TCR Jbeta segments was used. A multiplex PCR assay on genomic DNA amplified the CDR3 region of rearranged TCR beta genes. The amplified TCR beta libraries were sequenced on the Illumina HiSeq System as 87-base-pair reads. The original pipeline was this. A later analysis tallied 80 million to 95 million unique TCR beta chains across the 700 or so repertoires, and around 12 million of those chains were shared by two or more donors. A nearest-neighbor algorithm error-corrected the raw reads and collapsed the reads into unique sequences, merging closely related sequences to remove PCR and sequencing errors. CDR3 sequences were aligned to IMGT reference sequences to assign V, D and J gene segments. For a sequence to be retained, a match of at least six nucleotides to both a V gene segment and a J gene segment was required. A rearrangement counted as productive if the CDR3 had no stop codons and remained in frame with V and J, and every other rearrangement counted as non-productive. Following IMGT convention, CDR3 was defined as the stretch from the second conserved V-encoded cysteine up to the conserved J-encoded phenylalanine. The earlier analysis of some 550 of the donors excluded any sequence lacking an unambiguous match to a single V gene segment. An earlier analysis of a few hundred of the donors called V segments functional above 56.7% productive rearrangements and segregating when the between-donor standard deviation exceeded 5%. A statistical classification framework was developed to diagnose cytomegalovirus status using the catalog of TCR beta chain sequences. A later analysis assigned V and J genes by comparing TCR nucleotide sequences with IMGT/GENE-DB human TR gene sequences. In a later analysis, CDR3 sequences and most-parsimonious VDJ recombination scenarios were assigned using the TCRdist pipeline. In a later analysis, every TCR beta chain was defined by the combination of its CDR3 amino acid sequence and its V-gene family, and reads without a unique V-gene family were dropped. A later analysis removed several hundred highly shared, low-generation-probability nucleotide sequences to deal with suspected cross-contamination and a sequencing artifact. For each public chain, a later analysis derived a clonal expansion index from normalized ranks of inferred template counts within each repertoire. In a later analysis, generation probabilities were computed using a VDJ recombination model fitted to out-of-frame rearrangements, and the results were checked against IGoR. A later analysis scored TCR-TCR, TCR-HLA and TCR-CMV co-occurrence with hypergeometric tests, applying a repertoire-size bias correction to TCR pairs. To estimate false discovery rates, a later analysis permuted the HLA or CMV assignments 20 times. In a later analysis, co-occurring TCRs were grouped with DBSCAN, and TCRdist sequence similarity was added when clustering was performed within HLA-allele-positive subsets. For co-occurrence clustering, repertoires with fewer than 30,000 or more than 120,000 public chains were excluded, along with roughly 5 repertoires with anomalous nucleotide sharing. TCRdb retrieved this table from immuneACCESS and kept in-frame rearrangements only. Not all clones are present; in checked studies, unresolved V genes account for under half, and no reason is known for the remainder. That table gives V, J and clone size, and the DNA gave D and trimming. The sample's own table lists some 75,000 clones. The ten biggest clones cover about 0.76% of the sample.

The CDR3, from cysteine to phenylalanine, totals 16 residues. Of the read, only the CDR3 DNA is kept; its 48 bases are in frame from base 1. The junction carries 14 bases between V and J, which are trimmed by 0 bases and 4 bases respectively. The germline V gene gives CDR1 as MNHEY and CDR2 as SVGAGI. The source is a boy between 10 and 17 years old in good health and CMV-seronegative. Sequences were obtained from PBMCs. The chain couples TRBV6-5 to TRBJ2-3; D gene: possibly TRBD1, on 5 matching bases. CDR3 region: CASSYSRQTPPDTQYF. The bases read TGTGCCAGCAGTTACTCGAGACAGACTCCGCCAGATACGCAGTATTTT.